This T cell receptor (beta chain) was documented in a study of blood T cell repertoires in COVID-19. Turning to the study itself: COVID-19 samples, acute and convalescent, were from the United States, Italy and Spain. T cells, B-cell-depleted T cells, or PBMCs supplied cDNA or gDNA.

Patients of the Seattle cohort, enrolled during active infection, were followed longitudinally. Methods used by the authors: Reference gene primer amplification in the assay estimated nucleated cell counts. Data came from immunoSEQ multiplex PCR; TCRdb stores just in-frame clones and leaves some out. V and J calls and clone size are given by that table; D and trimming were obtained from the DNA. Here the sample spans 100,000 to 150,000 clones, about 85% being singletons. CDR1 and CDR2 (germline): MDHEN, SYDVKM. V lost 4 bases to trimming and J lost 8 bases; unmatched junction nucleotides: 3. This CDR3 has 13 amino acids.

The source is a woman of 80 years or more with COVID-19, enrolled during active disease. Material for sequencing was peripheral blood. The chain recombines TRBV28 with TRBJ1-2; 11 bases agree with TRBD1. The DNA for the CDR3 is TGTGCCAGCAGTTCGGGACAGGGGGGCGGCTACACCTTC. Translation: CASSSGQGGGYTF.